This is a list of T cell receptor beta chains from one sample in a study of cytomegalovirus exposure and HLA in healthy donors. TCRdb keeps only in-frame clones here, not all; method: immunoSEQ multiplex PCR. The top ten hold 3.5% to 4% of the sample, which has over 250,000 clones, roughly 89% seen once. Material for sequencing was PBMCs. The receptors originated from a man aged 40-55 years in good health and CMV-seropositive. Each CDR3 is given with its conserved first and last residue.

V	J	CDR3
TRBV6-5	TRBJ2-7	CASSYYTASEQYF
TRBV27	TRBJ2-7	CASSLAGLGEQYF
TRBV19	TRBJ1-5	CASSLYRGPQPQHF
TRBV5-8	TRBJ1-3	CASSLVDNLMGNTIYF
TRBV19	TRBJ2-7	CASSQGGGDEQYF
TRBV27	TRBJ2-1	CASRRQGAGGSSYNEQFF
TRBV9	TRBJ2-7	CASSPGGELYEQYF
TRBV6-5	TRBJ2-5	CASTPVGGDGKTQYF
TRBV10-3	TRBJ2-7	CAISGTGSSYEQYF
TRBV27	TRBJ2-7	CASSLLLAGRNEQYF
TRBV4-2	TRBJ1-2	CASSQGDTKVYGYTF
TRBV9	TRBJ1-3	CASSVSRIGNTIYF
TRBV7-9	TRBJ1-2	CASSLPGVELSYGYTF
TRBV7-9	TRBJ2-7	CSSSLEGRTYHDEQYF
TRBV19	TRBJ2-7	CASSIAQGTYEQYF
TRBV7-2	TRBJ2-1	CASSAGVSSYNEQFF
TRBV29-1	TRBJ2-3	CSVGLPGSDTQYF